The 10 T cell receptor beta chains below come from one sample, sequenced in a study of cytomegalovirus exposure and HLA in healthy donors. Use of 60 Vbeta and 13 Jbeta primers characterized the PCR. The method was immunoSEQ multiplex PCR; TCRdb's version includes in-frame clones alone and lacks a portion of them. Seen here are a few hundred thousand clones, approximately 80% observed once, and the top ten hold 8%. The sample taken for sequencing was PBMCs. The origin of the receptors is a woman aged 55-70 years in good health and CMV-seropositive.

The chain is built from TRBV5-4 and TRBJ1-4; a weak D match, TRBD1 (6 bases). Germline values: CDR1 SGHNT, CDR2 YYREEE (reference sequence). This CDR3 region has 15 residues. With 4 bases removed from V and 4 bases from J, the gap between germline ends came to 14 bases. The CDR3 nucleotides are TGTGCCAGCAGCCGGCGAGACAGGTTTAATGAAAAACTGTTTTTT. Its protein product is CASSRRDRFNEKLFF.

CDR3 in DNA: TGTGCCAGCAGTTACGTGCGGCAGGGGACCGACGAGCAGTACTTC. Its translation: CASSYVRQGTDEQYF. V usage is TRBV6-5 and J usage is TRBJ2-7, with D possibly matching TRBD1 (6 bases). The V gene lost 2 bases and the J gene lost 5 bases, with 16 bases spanning the gap. This CDR3 contains 15 residues. Germline V gene lookup returns CDR1 MNHEY and CDR2 SVGAGI.

The chain joins TRBV7-9 to TRBJ1-6; 8 bases line up with TRBD1. CDR1 and CDR2 (germline): SEHNR, FQNEAQ (reference sequence). There are 14 residues in the CDR3. J lost 9 bases, V lost 5 bases, and 6 bases had no gene match. Here the CDR3 DNA reads TGTGCCAGCAGCCCGACAGGGGAAGGTTCACCCCTCCACTTT. It encodes CASSPTGEGSPLHF.

The chain has TRBV19 and TRBJ1-2; D is perhaps TRBD1 (5 bases). Germline values: CDR1 LNHDA, CDR2 SQIVND (reference sequence). This CDR3 is 13 amino acids long. V lost 3 bases, J lost 7 bases, and 12 bases lay in between. The CDR3 DNA follows: TGTGCCAGTAGTATTGGGGGACTGGGTGGCTACACCTTC. Amino acids: CASSIGGLGGYTF.

The V call is TRBV7-3, the J call TRBJ2-1, with 8 bases lining up with TRBD2. CDR3 length: 14 amino acids. J lost 11 bases, V lost 2 bases, and 8 bases had no gene match. CDR1 SGHTA and CDR2 FQGTGA come from the germline V gene. The CDR3 sequence: CASSLSALAGQQFF. Written as DNA, the CDR3 is TGTGCCAGCAGCTTATCGGCTCTAGCGGGTCAGCAGTTCTTC.

CDR3 bases: TGCGCCAGCAGCTCTGACGGGACAGGGTTCCATGAGCAGTTCTTC. Translation: CASSSDGTGFHEQFF. The J gene is TRBJ2-1, the V gene TRBV5-1, with 9 bases aligning to TRBD1. Germline V gene data show CDR1 as SGHRS and CDR2 as YFSETQ. The ends lost 3 bases at V and 8 bases at J; junction bases unmatched: 9. CDR3 length: 15 amino acids. The complete variable domain, with remaining parts taken from reference TRBV5-1 and TRBJ2-1, reads KAGVTQTPRYLIKTRGQQVTLSCSPISGHRSVSWYQQTPGQGLQFLFEYFSETQRNKGNFPGRFSGRQFSNSRSEMNVSTLELGDSALYLCASSSDGTGFHEQFFGPGTRLTVL.

In nucleotides, the CDR3 is TGTGCCAGCAGTCTCCGAACCACAGGCCGCGGAGCTGAAGCTTTCTTT. Protein sequence: CASSLRTTGRGAEAFF. The V call is TRBV28, the J call TRBJ1-1; D is possibly TRBD1 (5 bases). CDR1 and CDR2 from the germline V gene are MDHEN and SYDVKM. Deletions cut 5 bases from V and 6 bases from J, with 22 bases between. The CDR3 covers 16 residues.

The chain links TRBV5-1 to TRBJ2-5; weak D call: TRBD2 (6 bases). TRBJ2-7 matches the DNA end more closely, so the J call is doubtful. The CDR3 loop spans 15 amino acids. Germline V gives CDR1 SGHRS, CDR2 YFSETQ. CDR3 protein: CASSPPGTHHYEQYF. In DNA form, the CDR3 reads TGCGCCAGCAGCCCACCCGGGACTCACCACTACGAGCAGTACTTC.

The V call is TRBV10-1, the J call TRBJ2-2; D remains unclear. Deletions cut 5 bases from V and 8 bases from J, with 9 bases between. The CDR3 is 12 amino acids. Germline values: CDR1 WNHNN, CDR2 SYGVQD (reference sequence). The CDR3 protein is CASSRVMGELFF. The DNA for the CDR3 is TGCGCCAGCAGTAGAGTCATGGGGGAGCTGTTTTTT.

In this sample, this clone turned up once. Likely a read error: the CDR3 ends without its conserved phenylalanine or tryptophan. The chain uses TRBV6-5 and TRBJ1-2; TRBD1 matches at 9 bases. Trimming at V came to 5 bases and at J to 5 bases, leaving 6 bases not matched to a gene. This CDR3 region has 14 residues. CDR1 is MNHEY and CDR2 is SVGAGI in the germline V gene. In nucleotides, the CDR3 is TGTGCCAGCAGTAAAGGACAGGGGTTTTATGGCTACACCTCC. Translated, it gives CASSKGQGFYGYTS.